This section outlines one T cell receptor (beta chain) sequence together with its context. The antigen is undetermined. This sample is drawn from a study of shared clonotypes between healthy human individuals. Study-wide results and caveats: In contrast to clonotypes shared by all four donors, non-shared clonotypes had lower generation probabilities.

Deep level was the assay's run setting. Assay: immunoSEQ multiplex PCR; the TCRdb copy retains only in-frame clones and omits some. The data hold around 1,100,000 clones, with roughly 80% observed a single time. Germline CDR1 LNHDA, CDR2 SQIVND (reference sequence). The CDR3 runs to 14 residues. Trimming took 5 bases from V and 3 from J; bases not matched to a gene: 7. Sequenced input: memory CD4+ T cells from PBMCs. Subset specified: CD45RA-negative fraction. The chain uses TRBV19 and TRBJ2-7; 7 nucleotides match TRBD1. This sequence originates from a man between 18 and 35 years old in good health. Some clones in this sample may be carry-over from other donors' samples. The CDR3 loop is CASSLETGFYEQYF. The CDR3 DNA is TGTGCCAGTAGTCTTGAGACAGGGTTCTACGAGCAGTACTTC. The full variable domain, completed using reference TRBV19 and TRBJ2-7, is DGGITQSPKYLFRKEGQNVTLSCEQNLNHDAMYWYRQDPGQGLRLIYYSQIVNDFQKGDIAEGYSVSREKKESFPLTVTSAQKNPTAFYLCASSLETGFYEQYFGPGTRLTVT.